This is a list of T cell receptor beta chains from one sample in a study of T cell responses to AZD1222 COVID-19 vaccine. Here immunoSEQ multiplex PCR was the method, and the copy in TCRdb shows in-frame clones only, minus some. The sample gives about 77,000 clones, more than 85% of which show up once; approximately 4.5% is in the top ten. This material consisted of peripheral blood, taken 28 days after the second AZD1222 dose. The receptors stem from an adult who received the AZD1222 COVID-19 vaccine. Each CDR3 is given with its conserved first and last residue. The order of the fields is clone size, D gene, J gene, V gene, CDR3 protein, CDR3 DNA. A D gene is named only where the DNA matches it firmly. Clone size is given for some rows only: seen once, a few or many times, or a class if the clone is expanded.

clone size: .
D gene: .
J gene: TRBJ2-1
V gene: TRBV7-2
CDR3 protein: CASSLTVPPYNEQFF
CDR3 DNA: TGTGCCAGCAGCTTGACAGTCCCCCCCTACAATGAGCAGTTCTTC

clone size: .
D gene: TRBD1
J gene: TRBJ2-7
V gene: TRBV28
CDR3 protein: CASSRGQGARLAETYEQYF
CDR3 DNA: TGTGCCAGCAGTCGCGGACAGGGGGCGCGACTAGCGGAAACCTACGAGCAGTACTTC

clone size: .
D gene: TRBD1
J gene: TRBJ1-1
V gene: TRBV5-1
CDR3 protein: CASSFQGETTEAFF
CDR3 DNA: TGCGCCAGCAGCTTTCAGGGGGAGACCACTGAAGCTTTCTTT

clone size: .
D gene: .
J gene: TRBJ1-2
V gene: TRBV12-1
CDR3 protein: CASSPQAGTGRFGYTF
CDR3 DNA: TGTGCCAGCAGCCCGCAGGCCGGGACAGGGCGTTTTGGCTACACCTTC

clone size: .
D gene: .
J gene: TRBJ1-5
V gene: TRBV12-3/TRBV12-4
CDR3 protein: CASSTSSQPQHF
CDR3 DNA: TGTGCCAGCAGCACGTCTAGTCAGCCCCAGCATTTT

clone size: once
D gene: TRBD1
J gene: TRBJ1-4
V gene: TRBV7-2
CDR3 protein: CASSATGGGEKLFF
CDR3 DNA: TGTGCCAGCAGCGCGACAGGGGGCGGCGAAAAACTGTTTTTT

clone size: .
D gene: .
J gene: TRBJ2-1
V gene: TRBV29-1
CDR3 protein: CSVARVRGPRANEQFF
CDR3 DNA: TGCAGCGTTGCAAGGGTACGCGGACCCCGAGCGAATGAGCAGTTCTTC

clone size: .
D gene: .
J gene: TRBJ2-3
V gene: TRBV12-5
CDR3 protein: CASGGAADTQYF
CDR3 DNA: TGTGCTAGTGGGGGGGCGGCAGATACGCAGTATTTT

clone size: .
D gene: .
J gene: TRBJ2-7
V gene: TRBV10-3
CDR3 protein: CAISGQSYEQYF
CDR3 DNA: TGTGCCATCAGTGGGCAGTCCTACGAGCAGTACTTC

clone size: .
D gene: .
J gene: TRBJ2-3
V gene: TRBV9
CDR3 protein: CASSSRGQTDTQYF
CDR3 DNA: TGTGCCAGCAGCTCGCGGGGTCAAACAGATACGCAGTATTTT

clone size: .
D gene: TRBD2
J gene: TRBJ2-7
V gene: TRBV7-9
CDR3 protein: CASSLEREGEQYF
CDR3 DNA: TGTGCCAGCAGCTTAGAAAGGGAGGGGGAGCAGTACTTC

clone size: .
D gene: .
J gene: TRBJ1-5
V gene: TRBV7-6
CDR3 protein: CASSREQGDNQPQHF
CDR3 DNA: TGTGCCAGCAGCCGCGAACAGGGCGACAATCAGCCCCAGCATTTT

clone size: .
D gene: .
J gene: TRBJ2-5
V gene: TRBV4-3
CDR3 protein: CASSQDQGRNQETQYF
CDR3 DNA: TGCGCCAGCAGCCAAGATCAAGGGAGGAACCAAGAGACCCAGTACTTC

clone size: .
D gene: .
J gene: TRBJ2-1
V gene: TRBV24-1
CDR3 protein: CATSDSGTMSYNEQFF
CDR3 DNA: TGTGCCACCAGTGATTCCGGGACGATGAGTTACAATGAGCAGTTCTTC

clone size: .
D gene: TRBD2
J gene: TRBJ2-5
V gene: TRBV7-2
CDR3 protein: CASSPGLAVPGETQYF
CDR3 DNA: TGTGCCAGCAGCCCGGGACTAGCGGTCCCCGGGGAGACCCAGTACTTC

clone size: .
D gene: .
J gene: TRBJ1-1
V gene: TRBV25-1
CDR3 protein: CASSRTEGTEAFF
CDR3 DNA: TGTGCCAGCAGTCGCACGGAGGGCACTGAAGCTTTCTTT

clone size: .
D gene: .
J gene: TRBJ2-7
V gene: TRBV3-1/TRBV3-2
CDR3 protein: CASSQVTDEQYF
CDR3 DNA: TGTGCCAGCAGCCAAGTTACGGACGAGCAGTACTTC

clone size: once
D gene: TRBD2
J gene: TRBJ2-2
V gene: TRBV9
CDR3 protein: CASSVLAGDGTGELFF
CDR3 DNA: TGTGCCAGCAGCGTTTTAGCGGGAGATGGCACCGGGGAGCTGTTTTTT

clone size: .
D gene: .
J gene: TRBJ2-1
V gene: TRBV27
CDR3 protein: CASTNGPRVGNEQFF
CDR3 DNA: TGTGCCAGCACAAACGGGCCTAGGGTTGGGAATGAGCAGTTCTTC

clone size: .
D gene: .
J gene: TRBJ2-3
V gene: TRBV5-1
CDR3 protein: CASGNQEDTQYF
CDR3 DNA: TGCGCCAGCGGGAACCAGGAAGATACGCAGTATTTT

clone size: .
D gene: TRBD1
J gene: TRBJ1-2
V gene: TRBV27
CDR3 protein: CASSAGTGYGYTF
CDR3 DNA: TGTGCCAGCAGTGCCGGGACAGGGTATGGCTACACCTTC

clone size: .
D gene: .
J gene: TRBJ2-5
V gene: TRBV6-1
CDR3 protein: CASSEGETQYF
CDR3 DNA: TGTGCCAGCAGTGAAGGGGAGACCCAGTACTTC

clone size: .
D gene: TRBD2
J gene: TRBJ2-1
V gene: TRBV11-3
CDR3 protein: CASSSGLGLAGGGSYNEQFF
CDR3 DNA: TGTGCCAGCAGCTCAGGGCTGGGACTAGCGGGAGGAGGCTCCTACAATGAGCAGTTCTTC

clone size: .
D gene: .
J gene: TRBJ2-1
V gene: TRBV4-2
CDR3 protein: CASSQVVDEQFF
CDR3 DNA: TGTGCCAGCAGCCAAGTTGTGGATGAGCAGTTCTTC

clone size: .
D gene: .
J gene: TRBJ1-4
V gene: TRBV5-1
CDR3 protein: CASSYQGFATNEKLFF
CDR3 DNA: TGCGCCAGCAGCTACCAGGGTTTTGCAACTAATGAAAAACTGTTTTTT

clone size: .
D gene: .
J gene: TRBJ2-7
V gene: TRBV10-1
CDR3 protein: CATSGTDSYEQYF
CDR3 DNA: TGCGCCACCTCCGGGACGGACTCCTACGAGCAGTACTTC

clone size: .
D gene: TRBD2
J gene: TRBJ2-1
V gene: TRBV6-4
CDR3 protein: CASSRGLAGVNEQFF
CDR3 DNA: TGTGCCAGCAGTCGAGGACTAGCGGGAGTCAATGAGCAGTTCTTC

clone size: .
D gene: TRBD2
J gene: TRBJ2-1
V gene: TRBV5-6
CDR3 protein: CASSRGLAGAHNEQFF
CDR3 DNA: TGTGCCAGCAGCCGGGGACTAGCGGGAGCCCACAATGAGCAGTTCTTC

clone size: .
D gene: .
J gene: TRBJ1-1
V gene: TRBV28
CDR3 protein: CASTLNRRNTEAFF
CDR3 DNA: TGTGCCAGCACCCTGAACCGGAGGAACACTGAAGCTTTCTTT

clone size: .
D gene: .
J gene: TRBJ1-2
V gene: TRBV5-4
CDR3 protein: CASSRTTGSRDGYTF
CDR3 DNA: TGTGCCAGCAGCAGAACAACAGGGTCTCGCGATGGCTACACCTTC

clone size: .
D gene: .
J gene: TRBJ1-2
V gene: TRBV5-1
CDR3 protein: CASSEGDLYGYTF
CDR3 DNA: TGCGCCAGCAGCGAAGGGGATCTCTATGGCTACACCTTC

clone size: .
D gene: TRBD1
J gene: TRBJ1-4
V gene: TRBV18
CDR3 protein: CASSIDRGPATNEKLFF
CDR3 DNA: TGTGCCAGCTCAATCGACAGGGGCCCTGCAACTAATGAAAAACTGTTTTTT

clone size: .
D gene: .
J gene: TRBJ1-1
V gene: TRBV7-8
CDR3 protein: CASSPLRIVGNTEAFF
CDR3 DNA: TGTGCCAGCAGCCCCCTCCGCATAGTCGGGAACACTGAAGCTTTCTTT

clone size: .
D gene: TRBD1
J gene: TRBJ1-5
V gene: TRBV3-1/TRBV3-2
CDR3 protein: CASSPTTGSDQPQHF
CDR3 DNA: TGTGCCAGCAGCCCGACGACAGGGAGTGATCAGCCCCAGCATTTT

clone size: .
D gene: .
J gene: TRBJ1-2
V gene: TRBV5-1
CDR3 protein: CASSLEAGTNYGYTF
CDR3 DNA: TGCGCCAGCAGCTTGGAAGCCGGTACTAACTATGGCTACACCTTC

clone size: .
D gene: TRBD1
J gene: TRBJ1-4
V gene: TRBV28
CDR3 protein: CASRRQGAANEKLFF
CDR3 DNA: TGTGCCAGCAGACGACAGGGGGCGGCTAATGAAAAACTGTTTTTT

clone size: once
D gene: TRBD1
J gene: TRBJ1-5
V gene: TRBV19
CDR3 protein: CASTRDRGLNQPQHF
CDR3 DNA: TGTGCCAGTACCCGTGACAGGGGGCTTAATCAGCCCCAGCATTTT

clone size: .
D gene: TRBD1
J gene: TRBJ1-2
V gene: TRBV2
CDR3 protein: CASSGQGEADYGYTF
CDR3 DNA: TGTGCCAGCAGTGGGCAGGGGGAGGCCGACTATGGCTACACCTTC

clone size: .
D gene: .
J gene: TRBJ2-7
V gene: TRBV4-3
CDR3 protein: CASSQGDGYEQYF
CDR3 DNA: TGCGCCAGCAGCCAAGGGGACGGGTACGAGCAGTACTTC

clone size: .
D gene: .
J gene: TRBJ2-1
V gene: TRBV7-3
CDR3 protein: CASSSSLYNEQFF
CDR3 DNA: TGTGCCAGCAGCTCCTCATTATACAATGAGCAGTTCTTC

clone size: .
D gene: .
J gene: TRBJ2-1
V gene: TRBV19
CDR3 protein: CASSIEGLTIFNEQFF
CDR3 DNA: TGTGCCAGTAGTATAGAGGGGCTTACGATATTCAATGAGCAGTTCTTC

clone size: .
D gene: .
J gene: TRBJ1-4
V gene: TRBV30
CDR3 protein: CAWSKNEKLFF
CDR3 DNA: TGTGCCTGGAGTAAGAATGAAAAACTGTTTTTT

clone size: once
D gene: TRBD2
J gene: TRBJ2-2
V gene: TRBV4-3
CDR3 protein: CASSQHGRAGELFF
CDR3 DNA: TGCGCCAGCAGCCAACACGGGAGGGCCGGGGAGCTGTTTTTT

clone size: .
D gene: .
J gene: TRBJ2-2
V gene: TRBV6-5
CDR3 protein: CASSYSGLLNTGELFF
CDR3 DNA: TGTGCCAGCAGTTACTCGGGACTCCTGAACACCGGGGAGCTGTTTTTT

clone size: .
D gene: .
J gene: TRBJ2-7
V gene: TRBV5-6
CDR3 protein: CASSLGAAYEQYF
CDR3 DNA: TGTGCCAGCAGCTTGGGGGCAGCCTACGAGCAGTACTTC

clone size: .
D gene: .
J gene: TRBJ1-4
V gene: TRBV19
CDR3 protein: CASSPTRDSTPGKLFF
CDR3 DNA: TGTGCCAGTAGTCCAACCCGTGACAGTACTCCTGGAAAACTGTTTTTT

clone size: .
D gene: .
J gene: TRBJ1-4
V gene: TRBV24-1
CDR3 protein: CATSDLGGTETNEKLFF
CDR3 DNA: TGTGCCACCAGTGATTTAGGCGGGACGGAGACTAATGAAAAACTGTTTTTT

clone size: .
D gene: TRBD1
J gene: TRBJ1-1
V gene: TRBV29-1
CDR3 protein: CSVVGTGGTEAFF
CDR3 DNA: TGCAGCGTTGTAGGGACAGGGGGTACTGAAGCTTTCTTT

clone size: .
D gene: .
J gene: TRBJ1-3
V gene: TRBV5-6
CDR3 protein: CASSLGLTGNTIYF
CDR3 DNA: TGTGCCAGCAGCTTGGGCCTGACTGGAAACACCATATATTTT

clone size: .
D gene: TRBD2
J gene: TRBJ2-7
V gene: TRBV29-1
CDR3 protein: CSVPSGLAGGRGVYF
CDR3 DNA: TGCAGCGTTCCTTCCGGACTAGCGGGAGGCAGAGGGGTCTACTTC

clone size: .
D gene: .
J gene: TRBJ1-6
V gene: TRBV14
CDR3 protein: CASSQSAGGEYNSPLHF
CDR3 DNA: TGTGCCAGCAGCCAAAGCGCCGGGGGGGAATATAATTCACCCCTCCACTTT

clone size: .
D gene: .
J gene: TRBJ2-5
V gene: TRBV6-2/TRBV6-3
CDR3 protein: CASSHPETQYF
CDR3 DNA: TGTGCCAGCAGTCACCCGGAGACCCAGTACTTC

clone size: .
D gene: TRBD2
J gene: TRBJ2-7
V gene: TRBV27
CDR3 protein: CASTPGLAYEQYF
CDR3 DNA: TGTGCCAGCACCCCGGGACTAGCATACGAGCAGTACTTC

clone size: .
D gene: .
J gene: TRBJ2-7
V gene: TRBV15
CDR3 protein: CATSLYFSYEQYF
CDR3 DNA: TGTGCCACCAGCCTGTACTTCTCCTACGAGCAGTACTTC

clone size: medium-sized
D gene: .
J gene: TRBJ1-6
V gene: TRBV21-1
CDR3 protein: CASSKGSIRYSPLHF
CDR3 DNA: TGTGCCAGCAGCAAGGGGTCGATACGGTATTCACCCCTCCACTTT

clone size: .
D gene: .
J gene: TRBJ1-6
V gene: TRBV27
CDR3 protein: CASSTGRHYNSPLHF
CDR3 DNA: TGTGCCAGCAGTACGGGACGGCACTATAATTCACCCCTCCACTTT

clone size: .
D gene: .
J gene: TRBJ2-3
V gene: TRBV28
CDR3 protein: CASSLRQQGADTQYF
CDR3 DNA: TGTGCCAGCAGTTTAAGGCAGCAGGGCGCAGATACGCAGTATTTT

clone size: .
D gene: .
J gene: TRBJ2-3
V gene: TRBV10-2
CDR3 protein: CASTQVADTDTQYF
CDR3 DNA: TGCGCCAGCACACAGGTCGCGGACACAGATACGCAGTATTTT

clone size: .
D gene: .
J gene: TRBJ1-3
V gene: TRBV7-2
CDR3 protein: CASSPASGSNTIYF
CDR3 DNA: TGTGCCAGCAGCCCCGCCTCAGGGTCTAACACCATATATTTT

clone size: .
D gene: TRBD1
J gene: TRBJ1-6
V gene: TRBV6-2/TRBV6-3
CDR3 protein: CASSSSGTGNSPLHF
CDR3 DNA: TGTGCCAGCAGTTCGAGCGGGACAGGGAATTCACCCCTCCACTTT